This TCR beta chain was captured in a study of OX40 agonist ivuxolimab in advanced cancers. At the level of the study: Those enrolled were roughly 85% male, with a mean age of approximately 60 years and ages from roughly 20 to 90. Checkpoint inhibitors had been given previously to approximately 41% of patients.

The repertoire was sequenced with immunoSEQ multiplex PCR; TCRdb's copy has only in-frame clones and lacks some. The sample contains around 60,000 clones, 79% of which appear only once. Germline CDR1 and CDR2: SNHLY and FYNNEI. The CDR3 has 15 residues. Trimming left V 3 bases short and J 7 bases short, with 16 bases between. This receptor was identified in an adult with an advanced solid tumor such as melanoma, head and neck, liver or kidney cancer. This chain joins TRBV2 and TRBJ2-1, with D maybe TRBD2 (6 bases). Sequencing was performed on CD4+ or CD8+ T cells sorted from blood, taken in a trial of the OX40 agonist ivuxolimab. In DNA form, the CDR3 reads TGTGCCAGCAGTGAGGGGGGACTCCTCCTGAATGAGCAGTTCTTC. Protein sequence: CASSEGGLLLNEQFF.